The clone carrying this T cell receptor beta chain was recorded once. No antigen is known for it. This sample is part of a study of graft-versus-host responses after intestinal transplantation. Here immunoSEQ multiplex PCR was the method, and the copy in TCRdb shows in-frame clones only, minus some. The table shows approximately 120,000 clones, with more than 90% occurring only once. The V and J ends lost 2 bases and 2 bases respectively, with 10 bases between them. This CDR3 spans 14 amino acids. Germline lookup yields CDR1 LGHNT and CDR2 FRNRAP. The origin of this receptor is a human donor who received an intestinal transplant. The chain uses TRBV12-5 and TRBJ2-7; no reliable D call. Material: unstimulated CD4+ T cells sorted from spleen or lymph node cells, obtained before intestinal transplant. The CDR3, as DNA: TGTGCTAGTGGTTTGACGTCAGCCGCCTACGAGCAGTACTTC. Amino acid sequence: CASGLTSAAYEQYF.